This TCR beta chain came from a study of T cell responses to AZD1222 COVID-19 vaccine. Regarding this clone: Its antigen is not identified.

Trimming removed 4 bases from V and 4 bases from J, with 13 bases in between. The CDR3 is 15 amino acids. Per germline, CDR1 LGHDT and CDR2 YNNKEL (reference sequence). TCRdb keeps only in-frame clones here, not all; method: immunoSEQ multiplex PCR. The repertoire holds approximately 120,000 clones, over 80% seen once, with 1.1% in the top ten. Study-level findings and limits: Spike-specific TCR breadth and depth both grew after two AZD1222 doses. The reported proportion of spike-specific TCRs targeting unmutated variant regions was nearly half.

This TCR came from an adult in good health. The rearrangement joins TRBV3-1 (or the pseudogene TRBV3-2) to TRBJ1-4; D may be TRBD1 (5 bases). The sample was peripheral blood, taken on day 0 of AZD1222 vaccination. In DNA, the CDR3 is TGTGCCAGCAGCCTGTTCGGGGGGAGTAATGAAAAACTGTTTTTT. As protein: CASSLFGGSNEKLFF.